This TCR beta chain was identified in a study of cytomegalovirus exposure and HLA in healthy donors. Study summary: Early release data held some 79 million unique TCRs from HLA-typed donors. Study-level points and caveats: The study flagged about 150 TCR beta chains as cytomegalovirus-associated. In a later analysis, an Asian-associated ancestry cluster reportedly showed fewer N-insertions than the 666-donor mean. In a later analysis, TCR beta V- and J-gene trimming was associated with a missense DCLRE1C variant.

The CDR3 loop spans 16 amino acids. The trim removed 0 bases at V and 5 bases at J, leaving 10 bases unmatched. Germline CDR1 is SGHRS and CDR2 is YFSETQ. The PCR made use of 60 Vbeta and 13 Jbeta primers. Libraries were prepared by immunoSEQ multiplex PCR; TCRdb keeps only in-frame clonotypes and omits some of them. The table shows roughly 180,000 clones, with just under 80% occurring only once. Comments on this clone: Its specificity is unknown.

The TCR originated in a man aged 25-40 years in good health and CMV-seronegative. The chain joins TRBV5-1 to TRBJ1-1; 7 bases agree with TRBD1. The sample comprised PBMCs. CDR3 coding DNA: TGCGCCAGCAGCTTGGCAGACGGGACAGAGCTTACTGAAGCTTTCTTT. It translates to CASSLADGTELTEAFF.